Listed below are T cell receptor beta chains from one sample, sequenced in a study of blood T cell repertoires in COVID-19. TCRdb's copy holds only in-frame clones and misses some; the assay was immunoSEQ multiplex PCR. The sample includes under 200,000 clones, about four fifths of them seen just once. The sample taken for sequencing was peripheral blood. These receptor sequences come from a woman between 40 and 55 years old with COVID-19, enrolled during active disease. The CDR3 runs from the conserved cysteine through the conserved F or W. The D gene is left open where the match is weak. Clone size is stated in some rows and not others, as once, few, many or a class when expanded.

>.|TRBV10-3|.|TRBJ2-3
TGTGCCAGAGCGAACCTTACCCGGGGTCCGCAGTATTTT
CARANLTRGPQYF
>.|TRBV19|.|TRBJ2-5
TGTGCCAGTAGTATAGGAGGAGAGACCCAGTACTTC
CASSIGGETQYF
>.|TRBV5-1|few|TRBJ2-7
TGCGCCAGCAGCTTTGAACTCTCCTACGAGCAGTACTTC
CASSFELSYEQYF
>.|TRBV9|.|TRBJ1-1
TGTGCCAGCAGCGTTCCTCCCCCACGGGACACTGAAGCTTTCTTT
CASSVPPPRDTEAFF
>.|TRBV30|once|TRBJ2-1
TGTGCCTGGAGCGTCACGGGGAATGAGCAGTTCTTC
CAWSVTGNEQFF
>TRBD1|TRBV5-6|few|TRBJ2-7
TGTGCCAGCAGCTTGTGTGAGACAGGGGGGTGCGAGCAGTACTTC
CASSLCETGGCEQYF
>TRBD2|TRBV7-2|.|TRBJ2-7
TGTGCCAGCAGCCGGGCTAGCGGTCTCGCCTACGAGCAGTACTTC
CASSRASGLAYEQYF
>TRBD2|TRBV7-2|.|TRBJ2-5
TGTGCCAGCAGCTTAAATAGCGGGAGTCAAGAGACCCAGTACTTC
CASSLNSGSQETQYF
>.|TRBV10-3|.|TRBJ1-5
TGTGCCATCAGTGAGTCCGCCCAAGGGGGGGGGTCGAGTCAGCCCCAGCATTTT
CAISESAQGGGSSQPQHF
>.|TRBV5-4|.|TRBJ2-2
TGTGCCAGCAGCTTGGCTACTCCAAACACCGGGGAGCTGTTTTTT
CASSLATPNTGELFF
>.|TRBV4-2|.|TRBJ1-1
TGTGCCAGCAGCCAAGATCTTACCAAGAACATGAACACTGAAGCTTTCTTT
CASSQDLTKNMNTEAFF
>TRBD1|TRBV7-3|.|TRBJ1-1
TGTGCCAGCAGCTGGACAGGGGGCACTGAAGCTTTCTTT
CASSWTGGTEAFF
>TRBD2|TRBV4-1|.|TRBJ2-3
TGCGCCAGCAGCCAACCGACTAGCGGGAGAGCTACGCAGTATTTT
CASSQPTSGRATQYF
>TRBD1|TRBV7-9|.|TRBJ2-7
TGTGCCAGCAGCCCCGGTCGGGGACAGGGTAATAACGAGCAGTACTTC
CASSPGRGQGNNEQYF
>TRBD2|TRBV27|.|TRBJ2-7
TGTGCCAGCAGCTTAGGACTAGCGGGAGGTTTTTACGAGCAGTACTTC
CASSLGLAGGFYEQYF
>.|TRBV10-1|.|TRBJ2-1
TGCGCCAGCAGTGAAACCCGGAATGAGCAGTTCTTC
CASSETRNEQFF
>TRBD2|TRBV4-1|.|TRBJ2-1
TGCGCCAGCAGCCAAGTGGGACTAGGTAATAGTGAGCAGTTCTTC
CASSQVGLGNSEQFF
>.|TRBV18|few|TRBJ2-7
TGTGCCAGCTCACCGGGGGGATCCTCAATCTACGAGCAGTACTTC
CASSPGGSSIYEQYF
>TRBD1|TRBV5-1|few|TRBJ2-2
TGCGCCAGCAGCTTGGGCGGACAGGGTACCGGGGAGCTGTTTTTT
CASSLGGQGTGELFF
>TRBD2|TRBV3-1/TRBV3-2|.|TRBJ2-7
TGTGCCAGCAGCCAAGATCCGGCCGGGGGGACTACCTACGAGCAGTACTTC
CASSQDPAGGTTYEQYF
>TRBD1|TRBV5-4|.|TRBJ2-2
TGTGCCAGCAGCTTGCCAGGGGGAAACACCGGGGAGCTGTTTTTT
CASSLPGGNTGELFF
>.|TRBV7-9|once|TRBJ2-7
TGTGCCAGCAGCTTCCCCCCGGACAGATCTTACGAGCAGTACTTC
CASSFPPDRSYEQYF
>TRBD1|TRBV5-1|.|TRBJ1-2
TGCGCCAGCAGCACGGACAGGTTTCCAGGGGGCTACACCTTC
CASSTDRFPGGYTF
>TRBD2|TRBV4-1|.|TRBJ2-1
TGCGCCAGCAGCCAATTAAGCGGGGGAGGCTACAATGAGCAGTTCTTC
CASSQLSGGGYNEQFF
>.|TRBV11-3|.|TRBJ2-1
TGTGCCAGCAGCTTAGGGGGCACAGGGTACGATGAGCAGTTCTTC
CASSLGGTGYDEQFF
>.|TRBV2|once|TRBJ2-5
TGTGCCAGCAGTCCCCAGACAGGCCTCCAAGAGACCCAGTACTTC
CASSPQTGLQETQYF
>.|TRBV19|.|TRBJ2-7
TGTGCCAGTAGTATAGATTATAGCGTCGGCAGCACCTACGAGCAGTACTTC
CASSIDYSVGSTYEQYF
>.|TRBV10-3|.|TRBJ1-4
TGTGCCATCAGTGAGTCGAGGCAGAATAATGAAAAACTGTTTTTT
CAISESRQNNEKLFF